These 14 T cell receptor beta chains originate from one sample sequenced in a study of blood T cell repertoires in COVID-19. Profiling relied on immunoSEQ multiplex PCR, and the TCRdb table lists in-frame clones only, not all of them. The sample shows about 80,000 clones, roughly 80% of them seen only once. Material: peripheral blood. These receptors all stem from a woman between 65 and 79 years old with acute or convalescent COVID-19.

The V and J genes are TRBV5-1 and TRBJ2-7; 7 bases are shared with TRBD2. The CDR3 runs 14 residues. Germline V CDR1 and CDR2: SGHRS, YFSETQ. J lost 2 bases, V lost 1 base, and 3 bases had no gene match. DNA of the CDR3: TGCGCCAGCAGCTTGCTCGGGGGGACCTACGAGCAGTACTTC. Translation gives CASSLLGGTYEQYF.

This chain connects TRBV4-1 to TRBJ2-7, with 11 positions matching TRBD1. The germline CDR1 and CDR2 sequences are MGHRA and YSYEKL. V lost 4 bases to trimming and J lost 0 bases; unmatched junction nucleotides: 8. This CDR3 contains 17 residues. The CDR3 loop is CASSRMTGTGGSYEQYF. In DNA, the CDR3 is TGCGCCAGCAGCCGGATGACCGGGACAGGGGGCTCCTACGAGCAGTACTTC.

The V and J genes are TRBV28 and TRBJ2-1; 9 nucleotides agree with TRBD2. There are 15 residues in the CDR3. In germline, CDR1 is MDHEN, CDR2 SYDVKM. The V gene end was trimmed by 5 bases and the J gene end by 6 bases; junction bases not matched to a gene: 8. CDR3 sequence reads: CASSRSGRNTNEQFF. The CDR3 DNA reads as TGTGCCAGCAGTCGTAGCGGGAGAAATACCAATGAGCAGTTCTTC.

The chain recombines TRBV25-1 with TRBJ2-7, with 7 bases that match TRBD1. J gave up 6 bases and V 5 bases, and 13 bases lay outside the gene matches. The CDR3 spans 15 residues. Germline lookup yields CDR1 MGHDK and CDR2 SYGVNS. The CDR3 spells CASSLSGGRGREQYF. DNA of the CDR3: TGTGCCAGCAGTCTGTCAGGGGGAAGGGGACGCGAGCAGTACTTC.

The chain uses TRBV19 and TRBJ1-6; 8 bases are shared with TRBD1. The V gene's germline CDR1 is LNHDA and CDR2 SQIVND (reference sequence). Germline trimming cut 3 bases from V and 9 bases from J; bases unmatched to any gene: 4. The CDR3 consists of 14 residues. For the CDR3, the DNA is TGTGCCAGTAGTATTTCAGGGGGCCTTTCACCCCTCCACTTT. It encodes CASSISGGLSPLHF.

This chain links TRBV6-5 with TRBJ1-4, with 7 bases that match TRBD1. Trimming cost V 8 bases and J 2 bases; bases outside gene matches: 5. Germline V gene data show CDR1 as MNHEY and CDR2 as SVGAGI. The CDR3 extends over 14 amino acids. The CDR3 spells CASRQGVTNEKLFF. The CDR3 nucleotides read TGTGCCAGCCGACAGGGTGTGACTAATGAAAAACTGTTTTTT.

This clone has just one count. V gene TRBV7-8 combines with J gene TRBJ1-5; 8 bases map to TRBD1. CDR1 and CDR2 (germline): SGHVS, FQNEAQ. This CDR3 has 16 amino acids. Trimming removed 5 bases from V and 6 bases from J; junction bases left unmatched: 12. CDR3 region: CASSQQTGVDGQPQHF. The CDR3 DNA is TGTGCCAGCAGCCAACAGACAGGGGTGGATGGTCAGCCCCAGCATTTT.

The V call is TRBV6-6, the J call TRBJ2-3; 9 nucleotides match TRBD1. The CDR3 length is 15 residues. The trim removed 5 bases at V and 4 bases at J, leaving 7 bases unmatched. Germline V gene lookup returns CDR1 MNHNY and CDR2 SVGAGI (reference sequence). The CDR3 coding sequence is TGTGCCAGCAGTGAGAATACAGGGGGCGCAGATACGCAGTATTTT. Translated, it gives CASSENTGGADTQYF.

This clone has only a few counts. The V and J genes are TRBV7-3 and TRBJ2-5; D is possibly TRBD2 (5 bases). Germline lookup yields CDR1 SGHTA and CDR2 FQGTGA. The ends were cut back, 5 bases at V and 1 base at J, with 8 bases in the middle. The CDR3 is made up of 13 amino acids. In DNA form, the CDR3 reads TGTGCCAGCAGCCGGGGTCCCCAAGAGACCCAGTACTTC. This sequence encodes CASSRGPQETQYF.

The genes are TRBV10-3 and TRBJ2-5; 9 positions match TRBD1. The CDR3 totals 13 residues. V shed 5 bases and J 3 bases; nucleotides not matched to a gene: 1. Germline CDR1 is ENHRY and CDR2 is SYGVKD. In nucleotides, the CDR3 is TGTGCCATCAGTCGGACAGGGGAAGAGACCCAGTACTTC. The encoded protein is CAISRTGEETQYF.

This chain connects TRBV13 to TRBJ2-7, with D possibly matching TRBD1 (6 bases). CDR3 size: 15 residues. V was trimmed by 0 bases and J by 4 bases, leaving 13 bases between them. Germline CDR1 PRHDT, CDR2 FYEKMQ (reference sequence). CDR3 sequence (DNA): TGTGCCAGCAGCTTAGGCGCGAGGGGGTCATACGAGCAGTACTTC. Its translation is CASSLGARGSYEQYF. Filled out from reference TRBV13 and TRBJ2-7, the complete variable domain reads AAGVIQSPRHLIKEKRETATLKCYPIPRHDTVYWYQQGPGQDPQFLISFYEKMQSDKGSIPDRFSAQQFSDYHSELNMSSLELGDSALYFCASSLGARGSYEQYFGPGTRLTVT.

The V call is TRBV11-3, the J call TRBJ2-1; perhaps TRBD2 as D (5 bases). Trimming removed 2 bases from V and 6 bases from J, with 11 bases in between. The germline CDR1 and CDR2 sequences are SGHNT and YENEEA. The CDR3 extends over 14 amino acids. CDR3 in amino acids: CASSLRASTNEQFF. CDR3 in DNA: TGTGCCAGCAGCTTACGGGCTAGCACCAATGAGCAGTTCTTC. The full variable domain, in which reference TRBV11-3 and TRBJ2-1 provide the parts outside the CDR3, is EAGVVQSPRYKIIEKKQPVAFWCNPISGHNTLYWYLQNLGQGPELLIRYENEEAVDDSQLPKDRFSAERLKGVDSTLKIQPAELGDSAVYLCASSLRASTNEQFFGPGTRLTVL.

The rearrangement links TRBV5-8 to TRBJ2-1; D is possibly TRBD1 (7 bases). The CDR3 sequence is 16 residues long. V was trimmed by 1 base and J by 4 bases, leaving 15 bases between them. In germline, CDR1 is SGHTS, CDR2 YDEGEE. The CDR3 DNA reads TGTGCCAGCAGCTTGCTTGGAGGGACAGCGTACAATGAGCAGTTCTTC. This encodes CASSLLGGTAYNEQFF.

The chain links TRBV5-1 to TRBJ2-2; 13 nucleotides line up with TRBD2. In germline, CDR1 is SGHRS, CDR2 YFSETQ. Germline trimming cut 4 bases from V and 0 bases from J; bases unmatched to any gene: 6. This CDR3 comprises 18 residues. This chain's CDR3 is CASSEGLAGFPNTGELFF. CDR3 sequence (DNA): TGCGCCAGCAGCGAGGGACTAGCGGGATTCCCGAACACCGGGGAGCTGTTTTTT.